This TCR beta chain was sequenced in a study of memory CD4+ T cells and cytomegalovirus serostatus (dated 2019 in TCRdb). Background for the entire study: A total of 33 healthy Belgian adults, of whom 9 were CMV seropositive and about 25 were CMV seronegative, were included in the cohort. The study sequenced CD4+ memory TCRbeta repertoires of a Belgian cohort with known cytomegalovirus serostatus to replicate a published TCR-based CMV serostatus classifier. What the research found in general, with its limitations: On the Belgian cohort, the classifier built on the original framework reached a median bootstrapped AUC of around 0.96, with a 95% CI of 0.76-1.00. Unlike the original study, which covered naive and memory CD4+ and CD8+ populations, the Belgian study sequenced only CD4+CD45RO+ memory cells. For CMV serostatus prediction, a median bootstrapped AUC of 0.95 was reached with the original framework, and a median bootstrapped AUC of about 0.91 was reached with a US-trained random forest. The results were interpreted as suggesting that the CMV-associated TCR signature is largely present in the CD4+ memory repertoire. Among the 150 to 200 previously reported CMV-associated TCRbeta sequences, approximately 70 showed up in the CD4+ memory repertoires, with each one found in between one and five individuals.

Single viable CD3+CD4+CD8-CD45RO+ cells were sorted as memory CD4+ T cells on a FACSAria II. CMV serostatus was determined with a Roche Elecsys assay detecting serum IgG against CMV pp150, pp28, p38 and p52. Following thawing, total CD4+ T cells were enriched through positive selection using CD4 magnetic microbeads. The samples came from a different study that was designed specifically to examine the CD4+ T cell memory repertoire. Peripheral blood mononuclear cells were isolated and cryopreserved according to standard operating procedures, and serum was stored at -80 degrees C. The staining relied on CD3-PerCP (BW264/56), CD4-APC (RPA-T4), CD45RO-PE (UCHT1) and CD8-Pacific Orange (3B5) antibodies, and Sytox blue was used to exclude non-viable cells. Details on this clone: It has no known antigen specificity. Base qualities are not at hand, and no much larger clone is one base apart.

Genomic DNA was extracted from sorted cells with the Quick-DNA Microprep Kit. Amplification of TCRbeta DNA was done with the immunoSEQ hsTCRbeta kit, following the protocol from the manufacturer. An Illumina MiSeq instrument was used to sequence the TCRbeta libraries. The published analysis was carried out like this. Once out-of-frame sequences had been removed, a few million distinct TCRbeta sequences were left, which works out to an average of roughly 67,000 per individual. Each individual was scored according to the count of some 160 previously reported CMV-associated TCRbeta sequences and the total productive distinct TCRbeta count. A beta-binomial model was reimplemented in Python, and random forests from scikit-learn, run with default parameters, were trained on data from the US cohort. Classifier performance on the Belgian cohort was summarized as median AUC with percentile confidence intervals calculated over 10,000 bootstrap iterations. TCRdb stores this immuneACCESS table with in-frame sequences only. Part of the clones is absent; in the studies checked, under half of the shortfall reflects unresolved V genes, and no reason is known for the rest. V, J and clone size are taken as reported in that table, and D and trimming were inferred from the DNA itself. The sample profile shows about 75,000 clones; 60% to 80% of them were found once. Around 2.6% of the sample is in the top ten clones.

Sequenced: memory CD4+ T cells from blood. This sequence originates from an adult in good health and CMV-seropositive.

The bases read TGTGCCAGCTCACCACCGACAGTAGCGGGGGGGCGGGATGAGCAGTTCTTC. This yields the protein CASSPPTVAGGRDEQFF. The receptor chain draws on TRBV18 and TRBJ2-1; TRBD2 lines up with 11 middle nucleotides. The germline V gene sets CDR1 to KGHSH and CDR2 to LQKENI. Including the terminal cysteine and phenylalanine, the CDR3 comprises 17 residues. The only DNA kept is the CDR3, 51 bases in frame from the first base. V loses 0 bases at its end and J loses 8 bases; junction bases beyond the gene matches: 9. The CDR3 plus the reference TRBV18 and TRBJ2-1 genes for the other parts give the full variable domain: NAGVMQNPRHLVRRRGQEARLRCSPMKGHSHVYWYRQLPEEGLKFMVYLQKENIIDESGMPKERFSAEFPKEGPSILRIQQVVRGDSAAYFCASSPPTVAGGRDEQFFGPGTRLTVL.